This T cell receptor (beta chain) was identified in a study of blood T cell repertoires in COVID-19. In the study overall: From T cells, B-cell-depleted T cells, or PBMCs came the material, which was cDNA or gDNA.

The CDR3 length is 15 residues. Per germline, CDR1 SGHVS and CDR2 FQNEAQ. After removal of 5 bases from V and 4 bases from J, the junction contained 8 bases not matched to a gene. Some clones are missing from TCRdb's copy, which holds only in-frame ones; the method was immunoSEQ multiplex PCR. The sample holds 200,000 to 250,000 clones, around 90% seen once. The sequenced material came from PBMCs or T cells enriched from blood (not recorded which). J is TRBJ1-2 and V is TRBV7-8; 9 positions match TRBD1. The source is a man between 45 and 60 years old who had been exposed to COVID-19. The CDR3 nucleotides are TGTGCCAGCAGCCTCAAGGGACAGGGCATCTATGGCTACACCTTC. Amino acids: CASSLKGQGIYGYTF.